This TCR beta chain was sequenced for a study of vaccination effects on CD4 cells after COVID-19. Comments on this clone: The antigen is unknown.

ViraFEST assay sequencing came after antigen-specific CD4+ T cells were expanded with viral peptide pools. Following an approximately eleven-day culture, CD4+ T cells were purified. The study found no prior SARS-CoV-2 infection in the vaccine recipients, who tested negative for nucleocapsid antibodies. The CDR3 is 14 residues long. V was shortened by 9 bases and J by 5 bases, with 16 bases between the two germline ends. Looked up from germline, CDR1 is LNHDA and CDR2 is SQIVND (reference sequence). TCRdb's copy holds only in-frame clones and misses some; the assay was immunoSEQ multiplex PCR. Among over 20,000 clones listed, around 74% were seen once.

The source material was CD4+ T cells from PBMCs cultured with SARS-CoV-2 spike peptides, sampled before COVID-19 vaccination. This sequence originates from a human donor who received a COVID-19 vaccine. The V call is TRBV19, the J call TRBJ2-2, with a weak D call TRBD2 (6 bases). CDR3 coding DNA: TGTGCCAGCGAACTAGCTCCGGGAACCGGGGAGCTGTTTTTT. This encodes CASELAPGTGELFF.